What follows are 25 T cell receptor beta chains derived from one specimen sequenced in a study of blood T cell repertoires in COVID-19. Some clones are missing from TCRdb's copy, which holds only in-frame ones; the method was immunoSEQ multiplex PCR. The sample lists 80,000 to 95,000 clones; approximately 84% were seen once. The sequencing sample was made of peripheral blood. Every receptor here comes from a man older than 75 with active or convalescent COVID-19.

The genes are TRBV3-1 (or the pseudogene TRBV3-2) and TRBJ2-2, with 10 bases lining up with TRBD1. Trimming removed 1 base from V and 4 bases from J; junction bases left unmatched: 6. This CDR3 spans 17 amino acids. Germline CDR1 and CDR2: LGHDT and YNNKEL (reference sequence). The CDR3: CASSQGQGALSTGELFF. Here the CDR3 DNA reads TGTGCCAGCAGCCAAGGACAGGGGGCGCTTAGCACCGGGGAGCTGTTTTTT.

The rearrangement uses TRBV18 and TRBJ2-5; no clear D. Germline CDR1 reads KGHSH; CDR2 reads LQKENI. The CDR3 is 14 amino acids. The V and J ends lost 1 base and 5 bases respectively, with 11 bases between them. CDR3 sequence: CASSPRMTGETQYF. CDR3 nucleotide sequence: TGTGCCAGCTCACCACGGATGACCGGGGAGACCCAGTACTTC.

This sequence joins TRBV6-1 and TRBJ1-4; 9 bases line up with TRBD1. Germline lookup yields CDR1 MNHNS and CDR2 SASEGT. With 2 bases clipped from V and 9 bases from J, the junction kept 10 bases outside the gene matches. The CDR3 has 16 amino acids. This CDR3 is CASSEHTGTGLKKLFF. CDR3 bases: TGTGCCAGCAGTGAACATACCGGGACAGGGCTAAAAAAACTGTTTTTT.

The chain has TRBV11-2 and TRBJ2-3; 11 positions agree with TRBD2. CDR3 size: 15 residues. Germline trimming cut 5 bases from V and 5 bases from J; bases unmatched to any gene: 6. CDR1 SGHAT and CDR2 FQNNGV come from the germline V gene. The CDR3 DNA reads TGTGCCAGCAGCGATCTAGCGGGGGGTTTAGATACGCAGTATTTT. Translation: CASSDLAGGLDTQYF. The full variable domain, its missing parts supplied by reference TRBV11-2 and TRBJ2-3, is EAGVAQSPRYKIIEKRQSVAFWCNPISGHATLYWYQQILGQGPKLLIQFQNNGVVDDSQLPKDRFSAERLKGVDSTLKIQPAKLEDSAVYLCASSDLAGGLDTQYFGPGTRLTVL.

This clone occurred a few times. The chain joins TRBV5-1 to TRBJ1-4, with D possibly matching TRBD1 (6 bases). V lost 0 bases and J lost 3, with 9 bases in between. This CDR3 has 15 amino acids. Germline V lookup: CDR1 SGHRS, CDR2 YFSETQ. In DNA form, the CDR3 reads TGCGCCAGCAGCTTGGTGCAGGGGTCTAATGAAAAACTGTTTTTT. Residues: CASSLVQGSNEKLFF.

CDR3 DNA: TGTGCCAGCAGCTTAGCTACCTACGAGCAGTACTTC. It is translated as CASSLATYEQYF. The chain links TRBV7-8 to TRBJ2-7; the D is unclear. The CDR3 covers 12 residues. V lost 0 bases and J 2 bases, leaving 2 bases between the germline ends. Germline values: CDR1 SGHVS, CDR2 FQNEAQ.

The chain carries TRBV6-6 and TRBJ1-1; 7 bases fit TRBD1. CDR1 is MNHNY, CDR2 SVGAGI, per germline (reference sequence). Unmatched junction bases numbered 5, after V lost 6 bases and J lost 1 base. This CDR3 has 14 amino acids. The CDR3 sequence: CASSPPGGNTEAFF. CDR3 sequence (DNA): TGTGCCAGCAGCCCCCCAGGGGGGAACACTGAAGCTTTCTTT.

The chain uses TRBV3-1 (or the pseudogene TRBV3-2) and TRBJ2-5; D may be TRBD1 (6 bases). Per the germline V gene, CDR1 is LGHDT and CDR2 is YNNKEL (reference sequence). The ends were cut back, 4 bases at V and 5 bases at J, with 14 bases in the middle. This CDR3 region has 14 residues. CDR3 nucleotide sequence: TGTGCCAGCAGCCGCCAGGGGTTGAGGGAGACCCAGTACTTC. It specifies CASSRQGLRETQYF.

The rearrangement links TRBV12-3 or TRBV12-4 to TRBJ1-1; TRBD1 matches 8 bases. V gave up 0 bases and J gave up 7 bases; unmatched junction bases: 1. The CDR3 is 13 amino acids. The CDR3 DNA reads TGTGCCAGCAGTTTAGCGGGACAGGATGAAGCTTTCTTT. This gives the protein CASSLAGQDEAFF.

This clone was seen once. CDR3 DNA: TGTGCCAGCAGGTTGGCGGGGCCCGGGGAGCTGTTTTTT. This gives the protein CASRLAGPGELFF. The chain uses TRBV12-3 or TRBV12-4 and TRBJ2-2, with D possibly TRBD2 on 6 matching bases. This CDR3 has 13 residues. Trimming took 6 bases from V and 6 from J, leaving 11 bases between them.

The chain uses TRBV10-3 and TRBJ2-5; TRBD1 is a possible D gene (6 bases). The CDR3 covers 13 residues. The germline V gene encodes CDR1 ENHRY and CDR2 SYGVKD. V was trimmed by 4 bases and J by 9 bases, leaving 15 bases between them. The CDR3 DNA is TGTGCCATCAGTGTGGCCAGGGGAGTTGCCCAGTACTTC. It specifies CAISVARGVAQYF.

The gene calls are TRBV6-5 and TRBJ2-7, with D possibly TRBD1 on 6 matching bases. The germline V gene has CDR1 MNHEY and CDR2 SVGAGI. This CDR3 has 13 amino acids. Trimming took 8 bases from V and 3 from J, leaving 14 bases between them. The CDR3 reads CASGGRGFYEQYF. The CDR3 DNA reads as TGTGCCAGCGGGGGTAGGGGGTTCTACGAGCAGTACTTC.

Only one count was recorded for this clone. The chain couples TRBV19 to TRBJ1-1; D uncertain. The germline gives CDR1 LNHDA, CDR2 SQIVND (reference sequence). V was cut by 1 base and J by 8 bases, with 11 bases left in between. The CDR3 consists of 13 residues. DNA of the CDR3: TGTGCCAGTAGTATAGCCCAGGCGGGGGAAGCTTTCTTT. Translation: CASSIAQAGEAFF.

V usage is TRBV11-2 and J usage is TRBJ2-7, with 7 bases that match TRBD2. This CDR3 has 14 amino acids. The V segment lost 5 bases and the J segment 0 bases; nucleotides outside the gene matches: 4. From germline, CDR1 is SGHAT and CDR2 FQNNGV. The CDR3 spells CASSSGRVSYEQYF. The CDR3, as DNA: TGTGCCAGCAGCAGTGGGAGGGTCTCCTACGAGCAGTACTTC.

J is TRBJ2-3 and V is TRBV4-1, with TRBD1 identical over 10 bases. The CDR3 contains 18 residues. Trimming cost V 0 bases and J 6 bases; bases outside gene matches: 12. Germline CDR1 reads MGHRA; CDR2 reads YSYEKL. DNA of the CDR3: TGCGCCAGCAGCCAAGATCCACTGGGACAGGGGAACGGGGATACGCAGTATTTT. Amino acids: CASSQDPLGQGNGDTQYF.

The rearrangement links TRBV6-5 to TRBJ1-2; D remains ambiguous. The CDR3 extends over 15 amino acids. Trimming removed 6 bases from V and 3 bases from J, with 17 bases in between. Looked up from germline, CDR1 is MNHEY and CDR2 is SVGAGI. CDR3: CASSPNSEGYYGYTF. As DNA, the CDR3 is TGTGCCAGCAGCCCCAACTCAGAGGGTTACTATGGCTACACCTTC.

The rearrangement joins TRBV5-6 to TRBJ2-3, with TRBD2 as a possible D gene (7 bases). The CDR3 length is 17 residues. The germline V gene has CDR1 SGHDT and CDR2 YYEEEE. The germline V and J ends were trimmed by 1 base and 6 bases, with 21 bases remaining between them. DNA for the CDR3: TGTGCCAGCAGCTTGAGCGGGACAAGGAGAGCGCGGGATACGCAGTATTTT. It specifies CASSLSGTRRARDTQYF.

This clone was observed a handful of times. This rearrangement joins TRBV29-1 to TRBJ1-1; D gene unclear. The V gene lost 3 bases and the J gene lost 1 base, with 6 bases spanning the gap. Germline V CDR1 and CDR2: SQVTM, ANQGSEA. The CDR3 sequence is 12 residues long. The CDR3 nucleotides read TGCAGCGTTGACCGACAGAACACTGAAGCTTTCTTT. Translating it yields CSVDRQNTEAFF.

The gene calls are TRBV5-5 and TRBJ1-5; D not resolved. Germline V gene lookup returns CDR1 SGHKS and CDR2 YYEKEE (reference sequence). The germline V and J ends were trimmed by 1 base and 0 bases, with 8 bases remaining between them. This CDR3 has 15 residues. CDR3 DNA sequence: TGTGCCAGCAGCTTGACCACTCTTAGCAATCAGCCCCAGCATTTT. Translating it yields CASSLTTLSNQPQHF.

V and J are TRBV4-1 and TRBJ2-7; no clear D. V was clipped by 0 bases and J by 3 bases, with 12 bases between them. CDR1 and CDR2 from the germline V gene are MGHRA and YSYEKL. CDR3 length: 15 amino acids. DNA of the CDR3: TGCGCCAGCAGCCAAGAGCAGTACAGCCACTACGAGCAGTACTTC. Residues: CASSQEQYSHYEQYF.

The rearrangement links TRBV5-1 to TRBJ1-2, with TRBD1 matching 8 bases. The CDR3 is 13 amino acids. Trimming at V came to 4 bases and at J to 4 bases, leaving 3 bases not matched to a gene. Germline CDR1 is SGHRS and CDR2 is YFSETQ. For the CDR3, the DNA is TGCGCCAGCAGCCCTGGACAGGGCTATGGCTACACCTTC. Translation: CASSPGQGYGYTF.

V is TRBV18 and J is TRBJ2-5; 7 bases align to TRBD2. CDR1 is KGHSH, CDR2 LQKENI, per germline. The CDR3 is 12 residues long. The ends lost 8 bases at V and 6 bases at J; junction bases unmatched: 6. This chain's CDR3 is CASSGDSQTQYF. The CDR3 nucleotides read TGTGCCAGCAGCGGGGATTCGCAGACCCAGTACTTC.

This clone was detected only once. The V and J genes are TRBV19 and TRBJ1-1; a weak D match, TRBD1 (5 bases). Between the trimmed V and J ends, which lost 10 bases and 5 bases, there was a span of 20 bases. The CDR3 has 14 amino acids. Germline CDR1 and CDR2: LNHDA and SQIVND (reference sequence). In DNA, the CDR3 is TGTGCCACCATTCGGCAGGGTTTACGTACTGAAGCTTTCTTT. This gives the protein CATIRQGLRTEAFF.

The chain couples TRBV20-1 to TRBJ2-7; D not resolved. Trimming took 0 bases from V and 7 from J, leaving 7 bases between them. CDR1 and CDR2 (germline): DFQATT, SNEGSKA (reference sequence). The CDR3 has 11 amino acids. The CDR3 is CSAREGAEQYF. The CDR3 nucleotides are TGCAGTGCTAGAGAAGGAGCTGAGCAGTACTTC.

CDR3 bases: TGTGCCAGCACCGTCCGGGCAGGGGTCTTTTATACGCAGTATTTT. It codes for CASTVRAGVFYTQYF. J is TRBJ2-3 and V is TRBV7-2; TRBD1 might be the D (6 bases). This CDR3 is built from 15 residues. CDR1 is SGHTA, CDR2 FQGNSA, per germline. Trimming left V 7 bases short and J 7 bases short, with 21 bases between.